The next 11 T cell receptor beta chains were all read from a single sample in a study of CD8 T cells in ankylosing spondylitis. TCRdb re-called the 5' RACE reads with MiXCR, one entry per CDR3 protein. The sample holds over 600,000 distinct CDR3 sequences, around 19% seen once. These TCRs' antigens remain unknown. Study conclusions and caveats: Ankylosing spondylitis blood seemed to carry a telltale TCR beta motif made of fewer than ten highly homologous variants.

Sequencing was performed on blood, either unsorted or a sorted T cell fraction (not recorded which). These receptors came from a male donor with ankylosing spondylitis.

The V gene is TRBV25-1, the J gene TRBJ2-7; D remains ambiguous. The CDR3 loop spans 13 amino acids. Germline loops: CDR1 MGHDK, CDR2 SYGVNS. Trimming took off 1 base at V and 1 base at J, with 5 bases between the two ends. CDR3 sequence reads: CASSEFASYEQYF. The CDR3 DNA sequence: TGTGCCAGCAGTGAATTCGCGTCCTACGAGCAGTACTTC.

This clonotype was counted between two and nine times. V is TRBV7-8 and J is TRBJ1-2; unclear D gene. This CDR3 has 14 residues. The V gene's germline CDR1 is SGHVS and CDR2 FQNEAQ. V was shortened by 1 base and J by 7 bases, with 13 bases between the two germline ends. The DNA for the CDR3 is TGTGCCAGCAGCTTAGAACTCTCCCCAGCTGGCTACACCTTC. Its protein is CASSLELSPAGYTF.

CDR3 DNA sequence: TGTGCCAGCAGCCAAGAAAGCCAACCTGGGGGCCCGGGCGAGCAGTACTTC. It yields the protein CASSQESQPGGPGEQYF. The rearrangement links TRBV3-1 to TRBJ2-7, with D possibly TRBD1 on 6 matching bases. The V gene lost 0 bases and the J gene lost 6 bases, with 21 bases spanning the gap. This CDR3 has 17 residues. From germline, CDR1 is LGHDT and CDR2 YNNKEL (reference sequence).

The rearrangement uses TRBV6-1 and TRBJ2-5, with TRBD2 matching over 15 bases. Germline V gene lookup returns CDR1 MNHNS and CDR2 SASEGT. V lost 6 bases, J lost 0 bases, and 2 bases stayed unmatched. The CDR3 sequence is 16 residues long. The DNA of the CDR3 is TGTGCCAGCAGGGGACTAGCGGGGGGATACCAAGAGACCCAGTACTTC. Translated: CASRGLAGGYQETQYF.

At least ten counts were recorded for this clonotype. The chain employs TRBV7-8 and TRBJ2-1; a possible D gene is TRBD1 (6 bases). CDR3 length equals 12 residues. V was cut by 3 bases and J by 10 bases, with 10 bases left in between. Per the germline V gene, CDR1 is SGHVS and CDR2 is FQNEAQ. For the CDR3, the DNA is TGTGCCAGCAGCTTTACAGGGAGAGAGCAGTTCTTC. Translating gives CASSFTGREQFF.

This rearrangement joins TRBV15 to TRBJ2-3; D uncertain. CDR1 LNHNV and CDR2 YYDKDF come from the germline V gene (reference sequence). Trimming pared 0 bases from V and 1 base from J, leaving 17 bases between. The CDR3 sequence is 18 residues long. CDR3 nucleotides: TGTGCCACCAGCAGAGACCATCAAAGGACCGAGGGCACAGATACGCAGTATTTT. Its protein product is CATSRDHQRTEGTDTQYF.

The V gene is TRBV7-6, the J gene TRBJ2-7; 7 bases fit TRBD1. Germline lookup yields CDR1 SGHVS and CDR2 FNYEAQ. V gave up 5 bases and J gave up 4 bases; unmatched junction bases: 14. The CDR3 sequence is 16 residues long. The CDR3 nucleotides are TGTGCCAGCAGCCCGTCCGCCGGGACAGCCATTTACGAGCAGTACTTC. Its translation: CASSPSAGTAIYEQYF.

The chain has TRBV6-2 or TRBV6-3 and TRBJ1-2, with D perhaps matching TRBD1 (5 bases). There are 13 residues in the CDR3. Germline assignment: CDR1 MNHEY and CDR2 SVGEGT. Deletions cut 6 bases from V and 8 bases from J, with 16 bases between. The CDR3, as DNA: TGTGCCAGCAGGACCCAGGGCCGCTCGGGCTACACCTTC. Its translation: CASRTQGRSGYTF.

A few counts support this clonotype. This sequence joins TRBV12-3 or TRBV12-4 and TRBJ2-3, with D maybe TRBD2 (7 bases). V lost 7 bases and J 4 bases, leaving 24 bases between the germline ends. The CDR3 totals 17 residues. The CDR3 loop reads CASTLTGGGPRPDTQYF. DNA of the CDR3: TGTGCCAGCACCCTGACTGGCGGGGGCCCCCGCCCAGATACGCAGTATTTT.

The chain is built from TRBV28 and TRBJ2-3; TRBD1 matches 7 bases. The CDR3 has 15 amino acids. Unmatched junction bases numbered 6, after V lost 4 bases and J lost 2 bases. In germline, CDR1 is MDHEN, CDR2 SYDVKM. CDR3 DNA sequence: TGTGCCAGCAGTTCCCGGGACAGACCCACAGATACGCAGTATTTT. Translation: CASSSRDRPTDTQYF.

This clonotype has just a few counts. V usage is TRBV20-1 and J usage is TRBJ2-7; D ambiguous. Per the germline V gene, CDR1 is DFQATT and CDR2 is SNEGSKA (reference sequence). The CDR3 is made up of 12 amino acids. V gave up 1 base and J gave up 3 bases, with 7 bases separating them. The CDR3 sequence is CSARGDRYEQYF. In nucleotides, the CDR3 is TGCAGTGCTAGAGGCGACCGCTACGAGCAGTACTTC.